This T cell receptor beta chain comes out of a study of T-cell reconstitution after alpha-beta-depleted transplantation in children. Unique molecular identifiers were used to barcode this TCRbeta library. MiXCR was run by TCRdb on the PCR reads, yielding one entry per CDR3 protein. The repertoire holds approximately 500,000 distinct CDR3 sequences, with 20% to 30% as singletons. The origin of this receptor is a boy younger than two with Wiskott-Aldrich syndrome, due to receive a stem cell transplant. Sequencing used PBMCs, obtained before TCRalphabeta/CD19-depleted stem cell transplant.

Here the CDR3 DNA reads TGTGCCAGCAGTCCCCCCAGCGGGAGAGGGAATGAGCAGTTCTTC. Its protein is CASSPPSGRGNEQFF. This sequence joins TRBV28 and TRBJ2-1; 8 bases align to TRBD2. Per the germline V gene, CDR1 is MDHEN and CDR2 is SYDVKM. The CDR3 runs to 15 residues. The ends lost 5 bases at V and 7 bases at J; junction bases unmatched: 10. Using reference TRBV28 and TRBJ2-1 for the parts outside the CDR3, the full variable domain is DVKVTQSSRYLVKRTGEKVFLECVQDMDHENMFWYRQDPGLGLRLIYFSYDVKMKEKGDIPEGYSVSREKKERFSLILESASTNQTSMYLCASSPPSGRGNEQFFGPGTRLTVL.